These 3 T cell receptor beta chains share one sample of origin, sequenced in a study of CD8 T cells in ankylosing spondylitis. MiXCR was run by TCRdb on the 5' RACE reads, yielding one entry per CDR3 protein. The sample carries about 360,000 distinct CDR3 sequences, around 20% recorded once. Input material: blood, either unsorted or a sorted T cell fraction (not recorded which). These receptors originate from a male donor with ankylosing spondylitis or in good health (not recorded which).

This clonotype has a handful of counts. The rearrangement links TRBV11-2 to TRBJ2-3; D gene ambiguous. The length of the CDR3 is 16 residues. V gave up 7 bases and J gave up 1 base, with 18 bases separating them. The germline V gene encodes CDR1 SGHAT and CDR2 FQNNGV. CDR3 residues: CASTRKGTLRTDTQYF. The CDR3 DNA follows: TGTGCCAGCACCCGGAAGGGAACCCTCCGCACAGATACGCAGTATTTT.

The CDR3 DNA follows: TGTGCCAGCAGTTACACGGCAGGCACAGATACGCAGTATTTT. Its translation: CASSYTAGTDTQYF. This rearrangement joins TRBV6-5 to TRBJ2-3; D ambiguous. With 2 bases removed from V and 1 base from J, the gap between germline ends came to 7 bases. The CDR3 covers 14 residues. Germline V gene sequence: CDR1 MNHEY, CDR2 SVGAGI.

This clonotype was detected ten times or more. The chain employs TRBV5-8 and TRBJ2-5; D might be TRBD2 (5 bases). Germline CDR1 reads SGHTS; CDR2 reads YDEGEE. V was cut by 5 bases and J by 1 base, with 9 bases left in between. The CDR3 is 13 residues long. The chain's CDR3 is CASRGLTQETQYF. The CDR3 DNA is TGTGCCAGCAGAGGACTGACCCAAGAGACCCAGTACTTC.